This T cell receptor (beta chain) derives from a study of blood T cell repertoires in COVID-19. About the study: Acute and convalescent COVID-19 specimens originated in the United States, Italy and Spain. The analysed material was cDNA or gDNA that came from T cells, B-cell-depleted T cells, or PBMCs.

Some clones are missing from TCRdb's copy, which holds only in-frame ones; the method was immunoSEQ multiplex PCR. The sample records over 200,000 clones, 83% being singletons. CDR3 length: 16 amino acids. The junction had 6 bases not matched to a gene; V was cut back by 1 base and J by 4 bases. In germline, CDR1 is SGHAT, CDR2 FQNNGV. A Seattle source enrolled patients during active infection and followed them longitudinally. This TCR was sampled from a woman in her thirties with COVID-19, enrolled during active disease. This chain connects TRBV11-2 to TRBJ2-5; 10 positions match TRBD2. The sample consisted of peripheral blood. Here the CDR3 reads CASSLAASGGSETQYF. CDR3 sequence (DNA): TGTGCCAGCAGCTTAGCGGCTAGCGGGGGTTCAGAGACCCAGTACTTC.